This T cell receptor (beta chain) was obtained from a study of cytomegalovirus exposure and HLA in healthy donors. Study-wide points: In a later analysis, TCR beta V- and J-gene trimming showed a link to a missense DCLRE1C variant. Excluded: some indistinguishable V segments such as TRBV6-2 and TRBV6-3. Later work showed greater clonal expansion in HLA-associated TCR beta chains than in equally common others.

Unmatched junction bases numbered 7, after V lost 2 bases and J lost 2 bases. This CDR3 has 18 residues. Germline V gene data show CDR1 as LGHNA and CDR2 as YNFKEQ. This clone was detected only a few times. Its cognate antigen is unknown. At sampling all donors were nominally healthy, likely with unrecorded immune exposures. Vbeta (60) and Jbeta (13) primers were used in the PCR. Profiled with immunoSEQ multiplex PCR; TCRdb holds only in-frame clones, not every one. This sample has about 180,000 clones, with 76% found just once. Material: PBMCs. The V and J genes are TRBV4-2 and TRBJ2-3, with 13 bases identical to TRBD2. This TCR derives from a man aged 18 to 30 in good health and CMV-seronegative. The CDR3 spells CASSQLLAGGLVTDTQYF. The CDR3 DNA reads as TGTGCCAGCAGCCAATTACTAGCGGGGGGGCTTGTCACAGATACGCAGTATTTT.